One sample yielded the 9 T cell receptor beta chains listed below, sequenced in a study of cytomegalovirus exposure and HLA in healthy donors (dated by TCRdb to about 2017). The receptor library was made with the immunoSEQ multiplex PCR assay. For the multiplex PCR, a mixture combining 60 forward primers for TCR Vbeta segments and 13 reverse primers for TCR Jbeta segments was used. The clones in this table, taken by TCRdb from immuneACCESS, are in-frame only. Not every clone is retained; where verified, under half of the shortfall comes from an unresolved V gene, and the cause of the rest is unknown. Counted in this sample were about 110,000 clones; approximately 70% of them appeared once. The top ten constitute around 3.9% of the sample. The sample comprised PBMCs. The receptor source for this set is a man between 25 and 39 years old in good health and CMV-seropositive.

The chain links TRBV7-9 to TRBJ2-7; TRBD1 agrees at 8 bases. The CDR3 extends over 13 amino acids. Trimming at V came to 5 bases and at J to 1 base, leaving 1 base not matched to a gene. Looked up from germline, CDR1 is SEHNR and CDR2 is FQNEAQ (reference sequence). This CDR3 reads CASSRDRSYEQYF. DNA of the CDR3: TGTGCCAGCAGCCGGGACAGGTCCTACGAGCAGTACTTC.

The CDR3 bases are TGTGCCAGCAGTTACTCGGACAGGGAAAAACTGTTTTTT. Translating it yields CASSYSDREKLFF. This chain connects TRBV6-5 to TRBJ1-4, with 7 bases aligning to TRBD1. CDR3 length: 13 amino acids. Trimming took 0 bases from V and 8 from J; bases not matched to a gene: 0. The germline V gene has CDR1 MNHEY and CDR2 SVGAGI.

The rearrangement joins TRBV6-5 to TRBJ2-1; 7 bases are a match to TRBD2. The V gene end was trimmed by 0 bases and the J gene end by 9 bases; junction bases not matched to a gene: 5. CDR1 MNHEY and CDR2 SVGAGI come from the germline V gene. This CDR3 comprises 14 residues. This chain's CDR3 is CASSYSGGEGEQFF. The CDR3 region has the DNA TGTGCCAGCAGTTACTCAGGAGGGGAGGGTGAGCAGTTCTTC.

CDR3 loop: CASSDRVQTGELFF. DNA of the CDR3: TGCGCCAGCAGCGACAGGGTTCAAACCGGGGAGCTGTTTTTT. The chain combines TRBV5-1 with TRBJ2-2; 7 nucleotides align to TRBD1. Germline CDR1 is SGHRS and CDR2 is YFSETQ. Germline trimming cut 4 bases from V and 5 bases from J; bases unmatched to any gene: 5. This CDR3 region has 14 residues.

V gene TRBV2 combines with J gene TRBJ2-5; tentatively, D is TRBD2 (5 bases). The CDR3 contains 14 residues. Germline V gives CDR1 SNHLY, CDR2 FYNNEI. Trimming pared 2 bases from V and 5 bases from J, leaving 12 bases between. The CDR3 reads CASSELRREETQYF. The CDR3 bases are TGTGCCAGCAGTGAATTACGTAGGGAGGAGACCCAGTACTTC.

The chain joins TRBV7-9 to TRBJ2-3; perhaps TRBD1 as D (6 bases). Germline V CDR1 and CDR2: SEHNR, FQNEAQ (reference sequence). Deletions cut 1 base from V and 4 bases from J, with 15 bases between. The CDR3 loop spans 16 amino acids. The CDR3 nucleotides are TGTGCCAGCAGCTTAGGTCGGCAGGGGTTCGCAGATACGCAGTATTTT. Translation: CASSLGRQGFADTQYF.

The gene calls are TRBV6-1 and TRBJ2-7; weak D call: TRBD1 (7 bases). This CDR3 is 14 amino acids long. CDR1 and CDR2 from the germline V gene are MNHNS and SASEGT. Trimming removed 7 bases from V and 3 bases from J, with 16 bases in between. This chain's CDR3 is CASNVAGGRYEQYF. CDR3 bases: TGTGCCAGCAACGTCGCAGGGGGGCGCTACGAGCAGTACTTC.

Written as DNA, the CDR3 is TGCGCCAGCAGCTTGGGTCAATTCCTTAGCGGCGAGCAGTACTTC. This encodes CASSLGQFLSGEQYF. The chain is built from TRBV5-1 and TRBJ2-7, with D maybe TRBD2 (6 bases). The length of the CDR3 is 15 residues. Trimming took 0 bases from V and 6 from J, leaving 16 bases between them. The germline V gene has CDR1 SGHRS and CDR2 YFSETQ.

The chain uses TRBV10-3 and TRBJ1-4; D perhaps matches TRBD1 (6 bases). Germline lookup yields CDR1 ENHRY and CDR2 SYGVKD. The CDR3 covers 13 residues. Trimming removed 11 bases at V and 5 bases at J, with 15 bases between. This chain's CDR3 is CAAHRDLNEKLFF. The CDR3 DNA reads TGTGCCGCCCACAGGGATTTGAATGAAAAACTGTTTTTT.